The clone carrying this T cell receptor (beta chain) was recorded only once. This sample was included in a study of blood T cell repertoires in COVID-19. From germline, CDR1 is MGHRA and CDR2 YSYEKL. Trimming removed 0 bases at V and 2 bases at J, with 16 bases between. There are 17 residues in the CDR3. Original processing notes: Reference gene primer amplification gave nucleated cell count estimates. The table came from immunoSEQ multiplex PCR; TCRdb's copy has only in-frame clones and leaves some out. The V and J calls and clone size are taken from that table; D and trimming were inferred from the DNA. Among fewer than 150,000 clones listed, 80% to 85% were seen once.

This receptor was obtained from a man aged 30-40 years who had recovered from COVID-19. V and J are TRBV4-1 and TRBJ1-2; the D gene is possibly TRBD1 (6 bases). Sequences were obtained from PBMCs or T cells enriched from blood (not recorded which). The CDR3 region is CASSQELGAQGNYGYTF. The CDR3 DNA reads as TGCGCCAGCAGCCAAGAGCTTGGGGCCCAGGGGAACTATGGCTACACCTTC.